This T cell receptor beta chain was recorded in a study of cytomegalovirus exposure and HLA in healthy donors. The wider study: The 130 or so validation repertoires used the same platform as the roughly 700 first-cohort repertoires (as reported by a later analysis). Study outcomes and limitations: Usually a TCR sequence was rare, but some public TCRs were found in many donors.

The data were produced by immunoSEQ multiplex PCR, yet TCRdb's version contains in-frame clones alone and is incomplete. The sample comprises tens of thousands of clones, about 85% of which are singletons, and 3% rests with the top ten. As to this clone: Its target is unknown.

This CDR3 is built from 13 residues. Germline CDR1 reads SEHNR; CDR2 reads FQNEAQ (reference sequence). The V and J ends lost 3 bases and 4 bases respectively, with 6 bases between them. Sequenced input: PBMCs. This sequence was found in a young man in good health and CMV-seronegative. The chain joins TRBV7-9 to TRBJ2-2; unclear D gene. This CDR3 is CASSFTGTGELFF. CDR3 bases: TGTGCCAGCAGCTTTACGGGCACCGGGGAGCTGTTTTTT.